These T cell receptor beta chains were read from a single sample in a study of cytomegalovirus exposure and HLA in healthy donors. The repertoire was sequenced with immunoSEQ multiplex PCR; TCRdb's copy has only in-frame clones and lacks some. The table lists approximately 140,000 clones, 79% of them singletons. Sequencing was performed on PBMCs. All receptors derive from a man in his forties or fifties in good health and CMV-seropositive. CDR3s include the opening cysteine and the closing phenylalanine or tryptophan. D genes are given only for firm matches. Size is stated for part of the rows, as once, few or many counts, or as a class when the clone is expanded.

cdr3_length j_call v_call d_call clone_size cdr3_nt cdr3_aa
17 TRBJ2-3 TRBV5-1 TRBD2 NA TGCGCCAGCAGCTTCAAACGGGGAGGGGTGGGCACAGATACGCAGTATTTT CASSFKRGGVGTDTQYF
14 TRBJ1-1 TRBV2 TRBD1 few TGTGCCAGCAGAAAGTTGACAGGGTACACTGAAGCTTTCTTT CASRKLTGYTEAFF
14 TRBJ1-4 TRBV6-6 NA NA TGTGCCAGCAGCTTTTCCACAGGGCATGAAAAACTGTTTTTT CASSFSTGHEKLFF
13 TRBJ2-7 TRBV27 TRBD1 NA TGTGCCAGCAGTCGAACAGGGGGCGGCGAGCAGTACTTC CASSRTGGGEQYF
15 TRBJ2-5 TRBV11-2 TRBD1 NA TGTGCCAGCAGCTTAGGGGGACAGGGGCGAGAGACCCAGTACTTC CASSLGGQGRETQYF
15 TRBJ2-1 TRBV5-1 NA NA TGCGCCAGCAGCTTATTCCAGGGTAACTACAATGAGCAGTTCTTC CASSLFQGNYNEQFF
13 TRBJ2-7 TRBV14 NA NA TGTGCCAGCAGCCAAGGGCCAGGGGCCGAGCAGTACTTC CASSQGPGAEQYF
16 TRBJ2-5 TRBV7-6 TRBD2 NA TGTGCCAGCAGCCTCCGGACTAGCGGGATTCTGGAGACCCAGTACTTC CASSLRTSGILETQYF
15 TRBJ2-7 TRBV28 TRBD1 NA TGTGCCAGCAGTTCAACCCAGGGGGCGCTCTACGAGCAGTACTTC CASSSTQGALYEQYF
14 TRBJ2-7 TRBV2 TRBD2 NA TGTGCCAGCAGAGGAGGACTAGCGGGTAGCGAGCAGTACTTC CASRGGLAGSEQYF
14 TRBJ1-6 TRBV14 NA few TGTGCCAGCAGCCAAGCCCAGGTCTATTCACCCCTCCACTTT CASSQAQVYSPLHF
18 TRBJ2-2 TRBV15 NA NA TGTGCCACCAGCAGAGATGCGATTAGGGAGCGGGTCACCGGGGAGCTGTTTTTT CATSRDAIRERVTGELFF
11 TRBJ1-4 TRBV27 NA NA TGTCCCCCGGGATGTAATGAAAAACTGTTTTTT CPPGCNEKLFF
16 TRBJ2-1 TRBV18 TRBD2 NA TGTGCCAGCTCACCACAAGACAGCGGGAAGCATTACGAGCAGTTCTTC CASSPQDSGKHYEQFF
16 TRBJ2-7 TRBV6-6 TRBD1 NA TGTGCCAGCAGTTACTCGTCCCCGGGACAGGGTTACGAGCAGTACTTC CASSYSSPGQGYEQYF
18 TRBJ2-3 TRBV27 TRBD2 once TGTGCCAGCAGTTTCCCGGGACTAGCGGGCCCCGAGGGGCATACGCAGTATTTT CASSFPGLAGPEGHTQYF
16 TRBJ2-3 TRBV15 TRBD2 NA TGTGCCACCAGCAGAGGACTAGCGGGAGTATCAGATACGCAGTATTTT CATSRGLAGVSDTQYF
14 TRBJ1-5 TRBV28 NA NA TGTGCCAGCAGTTTATCAGGGCCTGATCAGCCCCAGCATTTT CASSLSGPDQPQHF
16 TRBJ2-7 TRBV11-2 TRBD1 NA TGTGCCAGCAGCTCGTACTTGACAGGGGGCGTGAACGAGCAGTACTTC CASSSYLTGGVNEQYF
13 TRBJ1-1 TRBV13 NA NA TGTGCCAGCAGCTCAGGTCCGGTCACTGAAGCTTTCTTT CASSSGPVTEAFF
14 TRBJ2-1 TRBV29-1 NA once TGCAGCGTTCTCCACGCCGTTAGCGGAAATGAGCAGTTCTTC CSVLHAVSGNEQFF
14 TRBJ1-2 TRBV7-9 NA NA TGTGCCAGCAGCTTAGATACTTCAGGGAATGGCTACACCTTC CASSLDTSGNGYTF
15 TRBJ2-7 TRBV9 NA NA TGTGCCAGCAGCGTAGACTCCCGCGGACAGACGTCGCAGTACTTC CASSVDSRGQTSQYF
13 TRBJ2-4 TRBV27 TRBD2 NA TGTGCCAGCAGGGACGCGGGGGGAAACATTCAGTACTTC CASRDAGGNIQYF
18 TRBJ2-1 TRBV4-2 TRBD2 NA TGTGCCAGCAGCCAAGACGCGGGAGGGGGTAGCTCCTACAATGAGCAGTTCTTC CASSQDAGGGSSYNEQFF
14 TRBJ1-5 TRBV5-1 NA NA TGCGCCAGCAGCTTGGATGGTACGGTTCAGCCCCAGCATTTT CASSLDGTVQPQHF
15 TRBJ2-7 TRBV7-9 NA NA TGTGCCAGCAGCTTAGGTTACGAGGGTGTGGACGAGCAGTACTTC CASSLGYEGVDEQYF
14 TRBJ2-1 TRBV29-1 TRBD1 NA TGCAGCGTTCTCCGATCACAGGGGGCCAATGAGCAGTTCTTC CSVLRSQGANEQFF
15 TRBJ2-2 TRBV30 NA NA TGTGCCTGGAAAGTTAGAGACTTTGAGGGCGGGGAGCTGTTTTTT CAWKVRDFEGGELFF
15 TRBJ2-1 TRBV7-7 NA NA TGTGCTAGCAGCTTTGGACAGAGCTCCTACAATGAGCAGTTCTTC CASSFGQSSYNEQFF
16 TRBJ1-5 TRBV6-1 NA NA TGTGCCAGCAGTGAAGGTATCGGTCTGCAAGATCAGCCCCAGCATTTT CASSEGIGLQDQPQHF
17 TRBJ2-7 TRBV7-2 TRBD2 NA TGTGCCAGCAGCCGTCCCGCCGGCGGGAGCCTCTCCTACGAGCAGTACTTC CASSRPAGGSLSYEQYF
16 TRBJ2-5 TRBV7-8 NA NA TGTGCCAGCAGCTTTCTTTTTAGCGCAGGGGTAGAGACCCAGTACTTC CASSFLFSAGVETQYF
16 TRBJ1-1 TRBV28 NA few TGTGCCAGCAGTTCCCCCGAGGGACACCGGAACACTGAAGCTTTCTTT CASSSPEGHRNTEAFF
15 TRBJ2-1 TRBV7-9 TRBD1 medium-sized TGTGCCAGCAGATACGGACAGGGGGCCTACAATGAGCAGTTCTTC CASRYGQGAYNEQFF
16 TRBJ2-1 TRBV7-2 TRBD2 NA TGTGCCAGCAGCATAGAGCCGGGACTAGCGGGCAATGAGCAGTTCTTC CASSIEPGLAGNEQFF
13 TRBJ2-7 TRBV7-8 NA NA TGTGCCAGCAGCTTAGGAGGGTCCGCGGAGCAGTACTTC CASSLGGSAEQYF
12 TRBJ2-7 TRBV4-2 NA NA TGTGCCAGCAGCCCCGGGATCTACGAGCAGTACTTC CASSPGIYEQYF
16 TRBJ2-3 TRBV4-2 NA NA TGTGCCAGCAGCCAATCCGAGTCGGGAGAGGCAGATACGCAGTATTTT CASSQSESGEADTQYF
12 TRBJ1-2 TRBV15 NA NA TGTGCCACCAGCAGAGACAGGTCTGGCTACACCTTC CATSRDRSGYTF
13 TRBJ2-6 TRBV30 NA NA TGTGCCTGGAGTGTATATGGGGCCAACGTCCTGACTTTC CAWSVYGANVLTF
13 TRBJ2-5 TRBV10-3 NA NA TGTGCCATCAGTGACTGGGGCCGGGAGACCCAGTACTTC CAISDWGRETQYF
14 TRBJ2-1 TRBV30 TRBD2 NA TGTGCCGGAATACTAGCGGGAGACTACAATGAGCAGTTCTTC CAGILAGDYNEQFF
15 TRBJ2-7 TRBV5-5 TRBD1 NA TGTGCCAGCAGCTGGGGACAGGGGCCCTCCTACGAGCAGTACTTC CASSWGQGPSYEQYF
15 TRBJ1-4 TRBV7-8 NA NA TGTGCCAGCAGCTTCCCCACAGGTCCTAATGAAAAACTGTTTTTT CASSFPTGPNEKLFF
15 TRBJ2-3 TRBV5-1 TRBD1 NA TGCGCCAGCAGCTTGGGACAGGGATTTGCAGATACGCAGTATTTT CASSLGQGFADTQYF
14 TRBJ2-5 TRBV10-2 TRBD2 NA TGCGCCAGCAGTGATACGGGGCTAGCGGGAGCAAAGAACTTC CASSDTGLAGAKNF
14 TRBJ2-7 TRBV29-1 NA NA TGCAGCGTTGCGCTAGCAGAGGCATTATACGAGCAGTACTTC CSVALAEALYEQYF
16 TRBJ1-1 TRBV4-1 NA NA TGCGCCAGCAGCCAAGGCCGCTCGCGGGTAAACACTGAAGCTTTCTTT CASSQGRSRVNTEAFF
13 TRBJ2-7 TRBV19 NA NA TGTGCCAGTAGTATAGCAGGGATCAACGAGCAGTACTTC CASSIAGINEQYF
15 TRBJ2-3 TRBV7-9 NA NA TGTGCCAGCAGCTTTACGGGGGTACTCACAGATACGCAGTATTTT CASSFTGVLTDTQYF